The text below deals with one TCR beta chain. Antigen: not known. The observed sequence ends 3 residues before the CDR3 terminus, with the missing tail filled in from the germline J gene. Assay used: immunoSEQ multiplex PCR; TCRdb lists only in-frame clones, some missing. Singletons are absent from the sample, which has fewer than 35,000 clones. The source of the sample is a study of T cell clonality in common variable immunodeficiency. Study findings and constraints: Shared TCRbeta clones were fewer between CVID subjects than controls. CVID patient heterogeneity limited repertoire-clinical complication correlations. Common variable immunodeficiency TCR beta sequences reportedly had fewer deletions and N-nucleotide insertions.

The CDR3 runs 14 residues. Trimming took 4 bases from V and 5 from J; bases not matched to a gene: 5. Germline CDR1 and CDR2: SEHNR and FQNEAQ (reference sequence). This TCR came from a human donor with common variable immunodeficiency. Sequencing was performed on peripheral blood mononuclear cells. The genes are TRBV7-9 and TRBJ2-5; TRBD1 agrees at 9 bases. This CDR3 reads CASSWTGVEETQYF. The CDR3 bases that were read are TGTGCCAGCAGCTGGACAGGGGTGGAGGAGACC.